The 9 T cell receptor beta chains below all came from one sample that was sequenced in a study of TIL therapy for anti-PD-1-resistant metastatic lung cancer. Sequencing used immunoSEQ v3. Profiling relied on immunoSEQ multiplex PCR, and the TCRdb table lists in-frame clones only, not all of them. The data contain roughly 9,500 clones, over 70% of them singletons. The time point: pre-treatment sample, taken before nivolumab and TIL therapy. Pleural nodules or supraclavicular lymph nodes made up most of the excised metastases sampled. The input for sequencing was tumor tissue, taken at baseline. These TCRs come from a person between 25 and 79 years old with non-small cell lung cancer.

The chain links TRBV2 to TRBJ1-6, with no clear D. CDR1 and CDR2 from the germline V gene are SNHLY and FYNNEI. Deletions cut 4 bases from V and 7 bases from J, with 5 bases between. This CDR3 region has 12 residues. The CDR3 reads CASSGDNSPLHF. The CDR3 DNA reads as TGTGCCAGCAGTGGAGACAATTCACCCCTCCACTTT.

V and J are TRBV7-6 and TRBJ1-3, with D unresolved. This CDR3 has 14 residues. Deletions cut 5 bases from V and 0 bases from J, with 8 bases between. Germline values: CDR1 SGHVS, CDR2 FNYEAQ. CDR3 DNA sequence: TGTGCCAGCAGCCCGGGATTCTCTGGAAACACCATATATTTT. It specifies CASSPGFSGNTIYF.

This chain connects TRBV27 to TRBJ2-7, with unresolved D. The CDR3 is made up of 13 amino acids. Per the germline V gene, CDR1 is MNHEY and CDR2 is SMNVEV (reference sequence). V was shortened by 5 bases and J by 0 bases, with 8 bases between the two germline ends. The CDR3 here is CASSPASSYEQYF. The CDR3 DNA reads as TGTGCCAGCAGTCCGGCATCCTCCTACGAGCAGTACTTC.

The rearrangement links TRBV28 to TRBJ2-1; 9 bases match TRBD1. The V gene's germline CDR1 is MDHEN and CDR2 SYDVKM. The CDR3 totals 15 residues. The trim removed 3 bases at V and 6 bases at J, leaving 6 bases unmatched. CDR3 region: CASSLEDRGSNEQFF. For the CDR3, the DNA is TGTGCCAGCAGTTTGGAGGACAGGGGTAGCAATGAGCAGTTCTTC.

The chain has TRBV2 and TRBJ1-5; D might be TRBD1 (5 bases). The V gene's germline CDR1 is SNHLY and CDR2 FYNNEI. This CDR3 spans 15 amino acids. The germline V and J ends were trimmed by 3 bases and 6 bases, with 15 bases remaining between them. The CDR3 region has the DNA TGTGCCAGCAGTGATGGGCAGGGATTGAGTCAGCCCCAGCATTTT. Amino acid sequence: CASSDGQGLSQPQHF.

This sequence joins TRBV7-2 and TRBJ2-7; 7 bases line up with TRBD2. Germline V gene data show CDR1 as SGHTA and CDR2 as FQGNSA. This CDR3 comprises 14 residues. J gave up 6 bases and V 3 bases, and 8 bases lay outside the gene matches. The CDR3 DNA sequence: TGTGCCAGCAGCTTGGGGGGAGGGCCAAGCGAGCAGTACTTC. Residues: CASSLGGGPSEQYF. Drawing the rest from reference TRBV7-2 and TRBJ2-7, the complete variable domain is GAGVSQSPSNKVTEKGKDVELRCDPISGHTALYWYRQSLGQGLEFLIYFQGNSAPDKSGLPSDRFSAERTGGSVSTLTIQRTQQEDSAVYLCASSLGGGPSEQYFGPGTRLTVT.

This chain uses TRBV7-2 with TRBJ1-2, with 8 bases that match TRBD1. The CDR3 sequence is 14 residues long. J was trimmed by 8 bases and V by 3 bases; bases with no gene match: 8. The V gene's germline CDR1 is SGHTA and CDR2 FQGNSA. CDR3 nucleotide sequence: TGTGCCAGCAGCTTCGGACAGGGTGGCTACGGCTACACCTTC. Protein sequence: CASSFGQGGYGYTF.

J is TRBJ1-5 and V is TRBV19; the match to TRBD1 covers 8 bases. Germline loops: CDR1 LNHDA, CDR2 SQIVND (reference sequence). The CDR3 runs 16 residues. Trimming cost V 5 bases and J 1 base; bases outside gene matches: 7. CDR3 loop: CASSYQGARSNQPQHF. CDR3 coding DNA: TGTGCCAGTAGTTACCAGGGGGCGCGGAGCAATCAGCCCCAGCATTTT.

The V and J genes are TRBV6-5 and TRBJ2-1; no clear D. From germline, CDR1 is MNHEY and CDR2 SVGAGI. This CDR3 has 14 residues. Deletions cut 3 bases from V and 8 bases from J, with 14 bases between. The CDR3 protein is CASSYLGNWHEQFF. The CDR3 DNA follows: TGTGCCAGCAGTTATTTGGGGAATTGGCATGAGCAGTTCTTC.